This T cell receptor beta chain was found in a study of CD8+ T cells in alopecia areata. Study in general: Tofacitinib treatment spanned 6 to 18 months, with 6 months off drug afterward. Broader study findings: In patients, TCRs were shared less clearly than in mice, and HLA may possibly be involved. Just one nonresponder means the tie between baseline CD8+ expansion and response stays uncertain.

Reverse transcription of extracted RNA yielded cDNA, which provided the sequencing template. TCRdb's copy holds only in-frame clones and misses some; the assay was immunoSEQ multiplex PCR. This table holds around 200,000 clones, over 60% found once. As concerns this clone: Its antigen is as yet unknown. Other DNA sequences of this sample code for an identical CDR3.

Looked up from germline, CDR1 is SQVTM and CDR2 is ANQGSEA. The V gene lost 4 bases and the J gene lost 2 bases, with 7 bases spanning the gap. CDR3 size: 12 residues. Indicated treatment: oral pan-JAK inhibitor, 5-10 mg twice daily. This clonotype was sampled from a human donor with alopecia areata. This rearrangement joins TRBV29-1 to TRBJ2-3; D ambiguous. The input for sequencing was CD4+ T cells sorted from blood, taken at week 4, from a patient treated with tofacitinib. This CDR3 is CSVVPTTDTQYF. DNA of the CDR3: TGCAGCGTTGTCCCGACCACAGATACGCAGTATTTT.